The text below deals with one T cell receptor (beta chain). The antigen it recognizes is unknown. Base qualities were left out, and no much larger clone turns up one base away. The sample carries other DNA sequences with the same CDR3. The data originate from a study of technical replicates of blood from a handful of donors (TCRdb year 2017). Libraries were made using the immunoSEQ multiplex PCR assay. Imported from immuneACCESS, the table was reduced by TCRdb to in-frame sequences with V and J called. These copies leave out some clones; in studies compared against another copy, an unresolved V gene accounts for under half, and the cause of the remainder is not known. This sample holds some 80,000 clones; approximately 97% were observed only once. The top ten clones comprise about 0.17% of the sample. V loses 2 bases, J loses 4 bases, and the germline ends lie 7 bases apart. The CDR3 holds 12 amino acids from the cysteine to the phenylalanine. Solely the CDR3 DNA is kept, with 36 bases framed from the first base. CDR1 and CDR2, looked up from the germline V gene, are SGHRS and YFSETQ.

This TCR was recovered from a human donor in good health. The chain joins TRBV5-1 to TRBJ2-7; the D gene assignment is ambiguous. The source material was T cells isolated from PBMCs. In nucleotides, the sequence is TGCGCCAGCAGCTTAGACGGGTACGAGCAGTACTTC. It translates to CASSLDGYEQYF.